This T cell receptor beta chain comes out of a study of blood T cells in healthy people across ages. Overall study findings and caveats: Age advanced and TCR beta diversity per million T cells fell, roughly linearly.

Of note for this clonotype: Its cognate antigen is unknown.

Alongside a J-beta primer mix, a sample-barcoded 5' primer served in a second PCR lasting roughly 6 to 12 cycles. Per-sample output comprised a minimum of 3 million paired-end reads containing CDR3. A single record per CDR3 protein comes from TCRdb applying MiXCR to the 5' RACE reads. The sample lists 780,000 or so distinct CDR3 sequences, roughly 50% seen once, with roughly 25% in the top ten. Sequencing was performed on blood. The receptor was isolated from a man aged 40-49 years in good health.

CDR3 sequence (DNA): TGCGCCAGCAGCTTGGAGGGACCTAACACTGAAGCTTTCTTT. Translating it yields CASSLEGPNTEAFF. The chain joins TRBV5-1 to TRBJ1-1; the D gene is possibly TRBD1 (5 bases). The CDR3 spans 14 residues. V gave up 0 bases and J gave up 2 bases, with 8 bases separating them. CDR1 and CDR2 (germline): SGHRS, YFSETQ.